The 21 T cell receptor beta chains listed next were all sequenced from one sample in a study of OX40 agonist ivuxolimab in advanced cancers. Sequenced by immunoSEQ multiplex PCR; TCRdb stores in-frame clones only, minus some. The table records around 140,000 clones, roughly 91% of them present only once. The sample consisted of CD4+ or CD8+ T cells sorted from blood, taken in a trial of the OX40 agonist ivuxolimab. Receptors were obtained from an adult with an advanced solid tumor such as melanoma, head and neck, liver or kidney cancer.

The gene calls are TRBV28 and TRBJ2-3; TRBD2 matches at 9 bases. Germline lookup yields CDR1 MDHEN and CDR2 SYDVKM. V trimming: 0 bases; J trimming: 0 bases; junction bases outside the gene matches: 1. The CDR3 runs to 16 residues. The CDR3 sequence: CASSLWLAGSTDTQYF. As DNA, the CDR3 is TGTGCCAGCAGTTTATGGCTAGCGGGGAGCACAGATACGCAGTATTTT.

This clone was counted once. The chain couples TRBV6-6 to TRBJ2-7; perhaps TRBD1 as D (6 bases). The germline V and J ends were trimmed by 4 bases and 7 bases, with 17 bases remaining between them. The CDR3 consists of 14 residues. Germline CDR1 and CDR2: MNHNY and SVGAGI (reference sequence). DNA of the CDR3: TGTGCCAGCAGTTTGGGGGCGCAAAAGGAAGAGCAGTACTTC. Translation: CASSLGAQKEEQYF.

In this sample, this clone turned up a few times. The chain is built from TRBV6-1 and TRBJ1-2; D uncertain. This CDR3 contains 12 residues. Germline loops: CDR1 MNHNS, CDR2 SASEGT. The V end was cut by 6 bases, the J end by 5 bases, with 10 bases between. The CDR3 region is CASSVTDYGYTF. DNA for the CDR3: TGTGCCAGCAGCGTGACCGATTATGGCTACACCTTC.

In this sample, this clone turned up once. The genes are TRBV5-1 and TRBJ1-1; 9 nucleotides agree with TRBD1. Germline V gene data show CDR1 as SGHRS and CDR2 as YFSETQ. The CDR3 totals 16 residues. The V segment lost 4 bases and the J segment 5 bases; nucleotides outside the gene matches: 12. CDR3 nucleotide sequence: TGCGCCAGCAGCCTCGAACCGGGACAGGGTAGAACTGAAGCTTTCTTT. Its protein product is CASSLEPGQGRTEAFF.

The chain is built from TRBV27 and TRBJ1-5, with D unclear. The CDR3 has 14 residues. V was trimmed by 4 bases and J by 0 bases, leaving 7 bases between them. In germline, CDR1 is MNHEY, CDR2 SMNVEV (reference sequence). The CDR3 sequence: CASSSINSNQPQHF. The CDR3 DNA sequence: TGTGCCAGCAGTTCCATTAATAGCAATCAGCCCCAGCATTTT.

V is TRBV7-3 and J is TRBJ2-1; TRBD2 is a possible D gene (6 bases). CDR3 length equals 15 residues. Per the germline V gene, CDR1 is SGHTA and CDR2 is FQGTGA. Deletions cut 5 bases from V and 4 bases from J, with 15 bases between. The CDR3: CASSQGGLPYNEQFF. DNA for the CDR3: TGTGCCAGCAGCCAAGGAGGGCTTCCGTACAATGAGCAGTTCTTC.

V usage is TRBV18 and J usage is TRBJ2-1, with 7 bases fitting TRBD1. V lost 0 bases to trimming and J lost 6 bases; unmatched junction nucleotides: 5. The CDR3 has 15 residues. Looked up from germline, CDR1 is KGHSH and CDR2 is LQKENI. CDR3 nucleotides: TGTGCCAGCTCACCACCGGGACAGTGGATCAATGAGCAGTTCTTC. Translated: CASSPPGQWINEQFF.

The count of this clone is one. The DNA for the CDR3 is TGTGCCAGCAGCTTAGGATTAACTAGCGGCAATGAGCAGTTCTTC. It is translated as CASSLGLTSGNEQFF. The chain employs TRBV7-9 and TRBJ2-1; TRBD2 matches at 8 bases. The CDR3 runs 15 residues. V lost 1 base and J lost 6; bases outside the gene matches: 5. Germline V gene lookup returns CDR1 SEHNR and CDR2 FQNEAQ (reference sequence).

The chain links TRBV6-5 to TRBJ2-3, with 10 nucleotides matching TRBD1. This CDR3 comprises 15 residues. After removal of 4 bases from V and 3 bases from J, the junction contained 4 bases not matched to a gene. Germline CDR1 reads MNHEY; CDR2 reads SVGAGI. For the CDR3, the DNA is TGTGCCAGCAGTTCGGGACAGGGGACGACAGATACGCAGTATTTT. It yields the protein CASSSGQGTTDTQYF.

The genes are TRBV29-1 and TRBJ2-5; D may be TRBD2 (5 bases). The CDR3 spans 12 residues. Trimming removed 3 bases from V and 5 bases from J, with 10 bases in between. The germline gives CDR1 SQVTM, CDR2 ANQGSEA. CDR3 loop: CSVDRGRETQYF. As DNA, the CDR3 is TGCAGCGTTGATCGGGGAAGGGAGACCCAGTACTTC.

The chain has TRBV6-5 and TRBJ2-3; no firm D call. The CDR3 sequence is 9 residues long. Germline CDR1 MNHEY, CDR2 SVGAGI. V shed 5 bases and J shed 6 bases, with 0 bases lying between them. The CDR3 DNA reads as TGTGCCAGCAGTGATACGCAGTATTTT. As protein: CASSDTQYF.

The genes are TRBV7-2 and TRBJ1-2, with TRBD1 matching 9 bases. The V gene end was trimmed by 5 bases and the J gene end by 4 bases; junction bases not matched to a gene: 11. The CDR3 length is 16 residues. Per germline, CDR1 SGHTA and CDR2 FQGNSA. The CDR3 sequence is CASSLRGQGLSYGYTF. CDR3 DNA sequence: TGTGCCAGCAGCCTAAGGGGACAGGGCTTAAGCTATGGCTACACCTTC.

The count of this clone is one. The CDR3 region is CASSPDRGVYTF. In nucleotides, the CDR3 is TGTGCCAGCTCACCAGACAGGGGGGTTTACACCTTC. The chain has TRBV18 and TRBJ1-2, with 9 bases fitting TRBD1. Germline lookup yields CDR1 KGHSH and CDR2 LQKENI. The CDR3 contains 12 residues. V was clipped by 2 bases and J by 11 bases; unmatched bases: 3.

The chain recombines TRBV7-9 with TRBJ2-1; 7 bases are a match to TRBD2. The V segment lost 5 bases and the J segment 5 bases; nucleotides outside the gene matches: 12. Germline CDR1 and CDR2: SEHNR and FQNEAQ (reference sequence). The CDR3 runs 16 residues. The CDR3 reads CASSPRTGLPDNEQFF. DNA of the CDR3: TGTGCCAGCAGCCCCAGGACGGGACTACCAGACAATGAGCAGTTCTTC.

This chain connects TRBV7-2 to TRBJ2-5, with 7 bases matching TRBD1. V was clipped by 4 bases and J by 5 bases; unmatched bases: 10. CDR3 length: 15 residues. The germline CDR1 and CDR2 sequences are SGHTA and FQGNSA. The CDR3 DNA reads as TGTGCCAGCAGCTCTCGACAGGGTTGGGAGGAGACCCAGTACTTC. Translating gives CASSSRQGWEETQYF.

This chain links TRBV19 with TRBJ1-2; TRBD1 matches 9 bases. V trimming: 2 bases; J trimming: 6 bases; junction bases outside the gene matches: 7. CDR1 is LNHDA and CDR2 is SQIVND in the germline V gene (reference sequence). The CDR3 runs 15 residues. Here the CDR3 reads CASSIRGQGRHGYTF. The DNA for the CDR3 is TGTGCCAGTAGTATACGCGGACAGGGGCGACATGGCTACACCTTC.

The chain employs TRBV27 and TRBJ2-1; TRBD2 matches at 10 bases. Germline-derived CDR1 and CDR2 are MNHEY and SMNVEV (reference sequence). V was clipped by 4 bases and J by 7 bases; unmatched bases: 10. The CDR3 is 16 amino acids. This chain's CDR3 is CASSSPASGGANEQFF. The CDR3, as DNA: TGTGCCAGCAGTTCCCCGGCCAGCGGGGGGGCGAATGAGCAGTTCTTC.

V gene TRBV19 combines with J gene TRBJ1-4, with D unclear. CDR1 is LNHDA and CDR2 is SQIVND in the germline V gene (reference sequence). The CDR3 consists of 18 residues. Trimming took 5 bases from V and 7 from J, leaving 26 bases between them. CDR3 loop: CASSPRGRLVGRVEKLFF. The CDR3 bases are TGTGCCAGTAGTCCCCGTGGACGGCTCGTGGGTCGTGTTGAAAAACTGTTTTTT.

The V gene is TRBV5-1, the J gene TRBJ1-2; D is perhaps TRBD1 (6 bases). The CDR3 contains 16 residues. Per the germline V gene, CDR1 is SGHRS and CDR2 is YFSETQ. Trimming shortened V by 4 bases and J by 3 bases, and 19 bases separated the two germline ends. The CDR3 sequence: CASSRVLPAGDYGYTF. CDR3 sequence (DNA): TGCGCCAGCAGCCGAGTTCTCCCGGCAGGGGACTATGGCTACACCTTC.

The genes are TRBV11-3 and TRBJ2-3; perhaps TRBD2 as D (6 bases). Trimming removed 3 bases from V and 0 bases from J, with 16 bases in between. Germline CDR1 is SGHNT and CDR2 is YENEEA. The CDR3 has 17 amino acids. This CDR3 is CASSLGSGSLSTDTQYF. The CDR3 DNA follows: TGTGCCAGCAGCTTGGGAAGCGGGTCTCTCAGCACAGATACGCAGTATTTT.

V gene TRBV4-3 combines with J gene TRBJ1-4; a possible D gene is TRBD1 (6 bases). V dropped 2 bases and J dropped 7 bases, with 14 bases sitting between them. CDR1 LGHNA and CDR2 YSLEER come from the germline V gene. This CDR3 is built from 15 residues. CDR3 DNA sequence: TGCGCCAGCAGCCAATACTACAGGGCAGTTGAAAAACTGTTTTTT. It is translated as CASSQYYRAVEKLFF.